This T cell receptor beta chain was sequenced in a study of hypomethylating agent response in myelodysplastic syndrome (dated by TCRdb to the early 2020s). Describing the broader study: Patients were treated with the hypomethylating agents azacitidine (8 of 11) or decitabine (3 of 11). Among the myelodysplastic syndrome patients in the cohort, under 10 were male and 2 were female. Patients had a mean age of approximately 67 +/- 5.9 years, and a diploid cytogenetic profile was the most common. TET2 mutation was identified most frequently, being present in about 50% of the 11 patients. Complete response or hematologic improvement was achieved by six patients, and about 5 patients were classified as non-responders. Response was defined as complete response or hematologic improvement, and patients meeting neither criterion were classed as non-responders.

Bulk bone marrow was analyzed without sorting T-cell subsets. TCR beta CDR3 regions were immunosequenced from bone marrow of approximately ten myelodysplastic syndrome patients before and after hypomethylating agent therapy. To track the repertoire longitudinally, every patient provided one baseline bone marrow along with two to three bone marrows taken at different post-treatment timepoints. Whole bone marrow served as the source for genomic DNA extraction, with DNA quality checked using TapeStation, NanoDrop OneC and PicoGreen assays. There are a few counts of this clone. Its cognate antigen has yet to be identified. Per-base qualities were not stored, and no clone one base away is much larger. V loses 0 bases, J loses 1 base, and the germline ends lie 4 bases apart. The germline V gene provides CDR1 SGDLS and CDR2 YYNGEE. From cysteine to phenylalanine, the CDR3 is 13 amino acids long. Only the CDR3 DNA stays, 39 bases, in frame from base 1.

Overall results and qualifications from the work: Healthy control donors were not age-matched to MDS patients, which could have impacted the MDS versus healthy comparison. Possible recognition of novel MDS antigens by the shared GLIPH2 clusters was not confirmed, and experimental validation of that possible recognition is needed. Only ten to twelve patients were analyzed, so the study cohort was small. Novel clonotypes were found to emerge more often in responders, whereas more contracted clonotypes were observed in non-responders after treatment. Richness, rarefaction diversity and clonality did not change significantly after hypomethylating agent treatment, across all patients or within response groups.

Library preparation used the immunoSEQ multiplex PCR assay. Survey resolution was used, with two replicates of roughly 200 ng each, totaling approximately 400 ng of DNA per sample. Rearranged TCRB sequences in genomic DNA were detected with the hsTCRB kit, which uses multiplex PCR primers directed at V and J genes. The CDR3 region was amplified in a first PCR of approximately 33 cycles using the QIAGEN Multiplex PCR Kit. Sample barcodes and Illumina adapters were attached to each replicate during a second PCR lasting around 8 cycles. Pooled libraries were quantified using a QuantStudio 6 and the KAPA library quantification kit. About 15 pM of pooled libraries was sequenced on an Illumina MiSeq using 156-cycle single-end reads plus a 15-cycle index read. In the original analysis: Of over 150,000 unique clonotypes, roughly 1.5% were flagged by VDJdb annotation as previously reported viral-epitope-specific. Raw reads were processed into normalized, annotated TCRB repertoires with the immunoSEQ Data Assistant and immunoSEQ Analyzer. BioAnalyzer and version 0.6.5 of the immunarch R package were the tools used for clonotype analysis. Richness was estimated after downsampling every repertoire to the clone count of the smallest repertoire. Clonotypes were sorted into expanded, contracted or novel categories with Fisher's exact tests, where novel meant the clonotype had zero frequency before treatment. GLIPH2 clustered significantly changed CDR3 beta sequences using simulation_depth=1000 and kmer_min_depth=3, excluding CDR3s shorter than five residues. Imported from immuneACCESS, the table was reduced by TCRdb to in-frame sequences with V and J called. These copies leave out some clones; in studies compared against another copy, an unresolved V gene accounts for under half, and the cause of the remainder is not known. That table furnishes V, J and clone size, whereas the DNA furnished D and trimming. Counted in this sample were fewer than 7,500 clones; roughly 80% of them appeared once. The ten largest account for approximately 10% of the sample.

Sequenced here: bone marrow, sampled before or after starting hypomethylating agent treatment for myelodysplastic syndrome (not recorded which). This TCR was sampled from a human donor with myelodysplastic syndrome. The chain was built from TRBV9 and TRBJ1-1; too little of a D gene remains to name it. The base sequence is TGTGCCAGCAGCGTAGGACGGAACACTGAAGCTTTCTTT. Its product reads: CASSVGRNTEAFF.